The 28 T cell receptor beta chains below were found in one sample sequenced in a study of beta chain features in type 1 diabetes. Sequencing targeted expressed TCRB transcripts, as all isolated RNA had been reverse transcribed. Repertoires were generated with immunoSEQ multiplex PCR, while TCRdb's copy carries only in-frame clones and drops some. The sample consists of over 350,000 clones, about 15% of them appearing once. The sample taken for sequencing was naive CD4+ T cells from blood. These receptors all stem from a woman aged 18-30 years in good health.

The chain employs TRBV4-2 and TRBJ1-5; 7 bases are a match to TRBD1. V shed 0 bases and J 3 bases; nucleotides not matched to a gene: 11. The CDR3 loop spans 18 amino acids. Germline-derived CDR1 and CDR2 are LGHNA and YNFKEQ. The CDR3 is CASSQDLRGSLSNQPQHF. The CDR3, as DNA: TGTGCCAGCAGCCAAGATCTCAGGGGGTCCTTGTCCAATCAGCCCCAGCATTTT.

In this sample, this clone turned up a few times. The chain couples TRBV28 to TRBJ1-1, with 9 bases matching TRBD1. Germline-derived CDR1 and CDR2 are MDHEN and SYDVKM. This CDR3 spans 17 amino acids. J was trimmed by 0 bases and V by 6 bases; bases with no gene match: 11. CDR3 nucleotides: TGTGCCAGCAGCCTGTCGGGACAGGGTATCATGAACACTGAAGCTTTCTTT. Protein product: CASSLSGQGIMNTEAFF. The whole variable domain, filled in from reference TRBV28 and TRBJ1-1, reads DVKVTQSSRYLVKRTGEKVFLECVQDMDHENMFWYRQDPGLGLRLIYFSYDVKMKEKGDIPEGYSVSREKKERFSLILESASTNQTSMYLCASSLSGQGIMNTEAFFGQGTRLTVV.

This clone was detected only a few times. A junction boundary mismatches the germline segment, possibly from a read error. This chain links TRBV18 with TRBJ2-2; TRBD1 is a possible D gene (5 bases). The CDR3 covers 15 residues. Germline V gives CDR1 KGHSH, CDR2 LQKENI. CDR3 amino acids: CASPPTASLTGELFF. The DNA of the CDR3 is TGTGCCAGCCCACCGACAGCCTCCCTCACCGGGGAGCTGTTTTTT.

The rearrangement joins TRBV5-1 to TRBJ2-5, with D possibly being TRBD2 (5 bases). The V gene lost 0 bases and the J gene lost 5 bases, with 14 bases spanning the gap. CDR1 and CDR2 (germline): SGHRS, YFSETQ. CDR3 length: 15 residues. CDR3 loop: CASSLAGEGWETQYF. CDR3 DNA: TGCGCCAGCAGCTTGGCCGGAGAGGGCTGGGAGACCCAGTACTTC.

J is TRBJ1-5 and V is TRBV2; D is undetermined. Germline V lookup: CDR1 SNHLY, CDR2 FYNNEI. The CDR3 covers 12 residues. Trimming took 7 bases from V and 5 from J, leaving 9 bases between them. Here the CDR3 reads CASNLPDQPQHF. The CDR3 DNA follows: TGTGCCAGCAACCTACCTGATCAGCCCCAGCATTTT.

The sample holds a few counts of this clone. The chain employs TRBV7-6 and TRBJ1-1; D is undetermined. Looked up from germline, CDR1 is SGHVS and CDR2 is FNYEAQ. This CDR3 contains 13 residues. V lost 2 bases and J 4 bases, leaving 8 bases between the germline ends. The CDR3 DNA reads as TGTGCCAGCAGCTTACCAAGCCTCACTGAAGCTTTCTTT. This codes for CASSLPSLTEAFF.

This chain uses TRBV9 with TRBJ2-1; 7 bases are shared with TRBD2. CDR3 length equals 16 residues. Germline V CDR1 and CDR2: SGDLS, YYNGEE. V trimming: 4 bases; J trimming: 6 bases; junction bases outside the gene matches: 13. For the CDR3, the DNA is TGTGCCAGCAGCTTTATAGCCTACCCGGGGGGCAATGAGCAGTTCTTC. Translated: CASSFIAYPGGNEQFF. Supplemented by reference TRBV9 and TRBJ2-1, the full variable domain reads DSGVTQTPKHLITATGQRVTLRCSPRSGDLSVYWYQQSLDQGLQFLIQYYNGEERAKGNILERFSAQQFPDLHSELNLSSLELGDSALYFCASSFIAYPGGNEQFFGPGTRLTVL.

CDR3 in DNA: TGCGCCAGCAGTCATGGACAGGGGATCCACGAGCAGTACTTC. It encodes CASSHGQGIHEQYF. This rearrangement joins TRBV23-1 to TRBJ2-7; 9 bases match TRBD1. TRBV23-1 is treated as an ORF (open reading frame) with a function not yet certain. This CDR3 contains 14 residues. With 3 bases clipped from V and 5 bases from J, the junction kept 5 bases outside the gene matches.

This chain joins TRBV2 and TRBJ2-7, with 10 bases matching TRBD1. V was clipped by 5 bases and J by 1 base; unmatched bases: 5. The CDR3 is 15 residues long. Per the germline V gene, CDR1 is SNHLY and CDR2 is FYNNEI. The CDR3 here is CASSFPGQGSYEQYF. The CDR3 DNA follows: TGTGCCAGCAGTTTTCCGGGACAGGGGTCCTACGAGCAGTACTTC.

This clone was detected a few times. V is TRBV4-2 and J is TRBJ1-1; 8 bases agree with TRBD1. The CDR3 is 14 amino acids. CDR1 and CDR2 (germline): LGHNA, YNFKEQ. V was pared by 4 bases and J by 4 bases, with 5 bases of the junction left unmatched. The CDR3 nucleotides read TGTGCCAGCAGCCCTGACAGGGGAGGCACTGAAGCTTTCTTT. Protein sequence: CASSPDRGGTEAFF.

A few counts support this clone. V gene TRBV7-8 combines with J gene TRBJ2-3, with 13 positions matching TRBD2. The CDR3 is 17 residues long. V lost 1 base, J lost 0 bases, and 1 base stayed unmatched. The germline V gene encodes CDR1 SGHVS and CDR2 FQNEAQ. The CDR3 reads CASSLVGLAGSTDTQYF. The CDR3 DNA sequence: TGTGCCAGCAGCTTAGTGGGACTAGCGGGAAGCACAGATACGCAGTATTTT.

J is TRBJ2-3 and V is TRBV4-3, with 7 bases that match TRBD1. The CDR3 covers 16 residues. Per the germline V gene, CDR1 is LGHNA and CDR2 is YSLEER. With 0 bases clipped from V and 2 bases from J, the junction kept 5 bases outside the gene matches. CDR3 nucleotide sequence: TGCGCCAGCAGCCAAGAAAGGGGACAGCTCACAGATACGCAGTATTTT. Translating gives CASSQERGQLTDTQYF.

The CDR3 here is CASRSQGYEQYF. Written as DNA, the CDR3 is TGTGCCAGCAGATCCCAGGGTTACGAGCAGTACTTC. The rearrangement joins TRBV28 to TRBJ2-7; D is possibly TRBD1 (5 bases). Germline CDR1 reads MDHEN; CDR2 reads SYDVKM. The V and J ends lost 6 bases and 4 bases respectively, with 10 bases between them. The CDR3 is 12 amino acids.

A few counts support this clone. V usage is TRBV7-3 and J usage is TRBJ2-3; 9 bases fit TRBD2. This CDR3 region has 17 residues. Germline CDR1 reads SGHTA; CDR2 reads FQGTGA. V lost 2 bases and J lost 1; bases outside the gene matches: 7. CDR3 amino acids: CASSLEGLAGGTDTQYF. Written as DNA, the CDR3 is TGTGCCAGCAGCTTAGAAGGGTTAGCGGGAGGCACAGATACGCAGTATTTT.

Only a few counts were recorded for this clone. The J gene is TRBJ1-5, the V gene TRBV15; 9 bases match TRBD1. CDR1 and CDR2 (germline): LNHNV, YYDKDF (reference sequence). J lost 5 bases, V lost 5 bases, and 7 bases had no gene match. The CDR3 is 15 amino acids. CDR3 in amino acids: CATSRDRDGDQPQHF. The CDR3 DNA sequence: TGTGCCACCAGCCGGGACAGGGACGGGGATCAGCCCCAGCATTTT.

The chain couples TRBV6-1 to TRBJ1-1, with a weak D call TRBD1 (6 bases). The CDR3 contains 14 residues. The V end lost 6 bases, the J end lost 2 bases, and 13 bases lay between the germline ends. Germline V CDR1 and CDR2: MNHNS, SASEGT. The CDR3 reads CASRTLQGNTEAFF. The CDR3 nucleotides read TGTGCCAGCAGGACTTTACAGGGAAACACTGAAGCTTTCTTT.

This sequence joins TRBV7-2 and TRBJ2-1; 9 positions match TRBD2. CDR1 SGHTA and CDR2 FQGNSA come from the germline V gene. This CDR3 region has 16 residues. V shed 0 bases, J shed 2 bases, and the junction held 2 bases outside the gene matches. CDR3 coding DNA: TGTGCCAGCAGCTTAGCTGCGGGAGGGACCTACAATGAGCAGTTCTTC. Translation: CASSLAAGGTYNEQFF. The variable domain in full, completed from reference TRBV7-2 and TRBJ2-1, reads GAGVSQSPSNKVTEKGKDVELRCDPISGHTALYWYRQSLGQGLEFLIYFQGNSAPDKSGLPSDRFSAERTGGSVSTLTIQRTQQEDSAVYLCASSLAAGGTYNEQFFGPGTRLTVL.

The CDR3 protein is CAWSVLGTGGFLDQPQHF. Written as DNA, the CDR3 is TGTGCCTGGAGTGTACTGGGGACAGGGGGCTTCCTAGATCAGCCCCAGCATTTT. The chain employs TRBV30 and TRBJ1-5, with 12 bases aligning to TRBD1. The germline CDR1 and CDR2 sequences are GTSNPN and SVGIG (reference sequence). This CDR3 contains 18 residues. V lost 0 bases, J lost 5 bases, and 11 bases stayed unmatched.

This clone was detected only once. CDR3 bases: TGTGCCAGCAGCCCTGGACAGGATTACGAGCAGTACTTC. Amino acid sequence: CASSPGQDYEQYF. J is TRBJ2-7 and V is TRBV7-2; 7 bases are shared with TRBD1. The CDR3 totals 13 residues. The V gene end was trimmed by 5 bases and the J gene end by 4 bases; junction bases not matched to a gene: 5. Germline V lookup: CDR1 SGHTA, CDR2 FQGNSA.

V and J are TRBV28 and TRBJ1-1; maybe TRBD1 (5 bases). The germline gives CDR1 MDHEN, CDR2 SYDVKM. The V end was cut by 6 bases, the J end by 1 base, with 6 bases between. The CDR3 has 12 residues. The CDR3: CASRTGNTEAFF. The CDR3 nucleotides are TGTGCCAGCAGAACAGGGAACACTGAAGCTTTCTTT.

This clone occurred a few times. The chain has TRBV29-1 and TRBJ1-1; D is ambiguous. Per germline, CDR1 SQVTM and CDR2 ANQGSEA. The CDR3 has 13 residues. The V gene lost 5 bases and the J gene lost 0 bases, with 10 bases spanning the gap. The CDR3 coding sequence is TGCAGCGTTTTGCGTCTCATGAACACTGAAGCTTTCTTT. This encodes CSVLRLMNTEAFF. Looking up the rest from reference TRBV29-1 and TRBJ1-1 gives the full variable domain: SAVISQKPSRDICQRGTSLTIQCQVDSQVTMMFWYRQQPGQSLTLIATANQGSEATYESGFVIDKFPISRPNLTFSTLTVSNMSPEDSSIYLCSVLRLMNTEAFFGQGTRLTVV.

This clone was detected a few times. This chain links TRBV28 with TRBJ2-7; TRBD2 is a possible D gene (5 bases). V gave up 3 bases and J gave up 6 bases, with 9 bases separating them. Germline CDR1 is MDHEN and CDR2 is SYDVKM. The CDR3 runs 12 residues. CDR3 nucleotide sequence: TGTGCCAGCAGTTTCCGAACTAGCGAGCAGTACTTC. It encodes CASSFRTSEQYF.

The genes are TRBV7-9 and TRBJ1-5; no definite D call. V was clipped by 4 bases and J by 1 base, with 20 bases between them. The germline CDR1 and CDR2 sequences are SEHNR and FQNEAQ (reference sequence). This CDR3 comprises 18 residues. The CDR3 sequence: CASSSLLTGGSSNQPQHF. CDR3 sequence (DNA): TGTGCCAGCAGCTCACTACTAACGGGTGGGTCGAGCAATCAGCCCCAGCATTTT.

V and J are TRBV18 and TRBJ1-1; 7 bases agree with TRBD1. Trimming cost V 2 bases and J 13 bases; bases outside gene matches: 4. From germline, CDR1 is KGHSH and CDR2 LQKENI. The CDR3 extends over 11 amino acids. Here the CDR3 reads CASSPAAGGFF. The CDR3 DNA reads as TGTGCCAGCTCACCAGCGGCAGGGGGTTTCTTT.

This clone was seen more than once but under ten times. The chain recombines TRBV25-1 with TRBJ2-3; 8 bases line up with TRBD1. Per the germline V gene, CDR1 is MGHDK and CDR2 is SYGVNS. This CDR3 comprises 14 residues. The J segment lost 6 bases and the V segment lost 5 bases, leaving 7 bases of the junction unmatched. CDR3: CASSWQGAPDTQYF. The CDR3 DNA sequence: TGTGCCAGCAGTTGGCAGGGGGCGCCTGATACGCAGTATTTT.

The V call is TRBV9, the J call TRBJ2-5; 12 nucleotides match TRBD2. CDR1 SGDLS and CDR2 YYNGEE come from the germline V gene. This CDR3 is built from 18 residues. With V trimmed by 0 bases and J by 2 bases, 8 bases remained unmatched. The CDR3 here is CASSVGAGGLAGQETQYF. DNA of the CDR3: TGTGCCAGCAGCGTAGGGGCAGGGGGACTAGCGGGTCAAGAGACCCAGTACTTC.

The chain combines TRBV7-9 with TRBJ2-7; the D gene is possibly TRBD2 (5 bases). Germline CDR1 reads SEHNR; CDR2 reads FQNEAQ (reference sequence). The V gene lost 5 bases and the J gene lost 4 bases, with 21 bases spanning the gap. The CDR3 extends over 16 amino acids. The CDR3 region has the DNA TGTGCCAGCAGCCCGGCTTCGTATGGTCGAGGGTACGAGCAGTACTTC. It yields the protein CASSPASYGRGYEQYF.

This clone was seen only a few times. This chain uses TRBV14 with TRBJ2-1; D call uncertain. Per germline, CDR1 SGHDN and CDR2 FVKESK. Trimming pared 1 base from V and 9 bases from J, leaving 10 bases between. The CDR3 runs to 13 residues. The CDR3 nucleotides are TGTGCCAGCAGCCAAGGGTTCAGGTTTGAGCAGTTCTTC. This sequence encodes CASSQGFRFEQFF.